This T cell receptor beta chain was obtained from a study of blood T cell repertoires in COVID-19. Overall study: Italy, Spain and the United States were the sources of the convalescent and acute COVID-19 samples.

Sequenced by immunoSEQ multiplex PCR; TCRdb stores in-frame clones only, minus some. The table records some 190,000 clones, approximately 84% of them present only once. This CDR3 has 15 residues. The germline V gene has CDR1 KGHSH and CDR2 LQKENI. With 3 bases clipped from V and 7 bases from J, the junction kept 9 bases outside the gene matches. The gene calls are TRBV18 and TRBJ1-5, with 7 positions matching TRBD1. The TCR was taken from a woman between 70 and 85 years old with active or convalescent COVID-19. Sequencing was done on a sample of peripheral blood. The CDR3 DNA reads TGTGCCAGCTCACCCAAGACAGGGAGCAGGCAGCCCCAGCATTTT. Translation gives CASSPKTGSRQPQHF.